One sample yielded the 4 T cell receptor beta chains listed below, sequenced in a study of T cell repertoires in cytomegalovirus infection. No antigens are known for them. TCRdb reprocessed the reads via MiXCR and lists one record per CDR3 protein. The sample contains around 800,000 distinct CDR3 sequences, 32% of which appear only once. The input for sequencing was cultured CD8+ T cells from PBMCs, taken from culture after CMV antigen stimulation. Receptors originate from a human donor in good health (CMV status not recorded). Some clones in this sample may be carry-over from other donors' samples.

This clonotype turned up a few times. The chain recombines TRBV7-6 with TRBJ2-7, with D possibly TRBD2 on 5 matching bases. This CDR3 spans 14 amino acids. V shed 3 bases and J shed 2 bases, with 11 bases lying between them. Germline loops: CDR1 SGHVS, CDR2 FNYEAQ. In DNA, the CDR3 is TGTGCCAGCAGCTTTCCCGGGGATACCTACGAGCAGTACTTC. Its translation: CASSFPGDTYEQYF.

The rearrangement links TRBV12-3 or TRBV12-4 to TRBJ1-3, with a possible D match to TRBD1 (5 bases). Trimming took off 6 bases at V and 4 bases at J, with 25 bases between the two ends. There are 18 residues in the CDR3. Here the CDR3 DNA reads TGTGCCAGCAGCCCCTTTCCCCGACAGCGCGACCCGGGAAACACCATATATTTT. Amino acids: CASSPFPRQRDPGNTIYF.

The chain recombines TRBV2 with TRBJ1-1; D is undetermined. The CDR3 runs to 11 residues. Germline lookup yields CDR1 SNHLY and CDR2 FYNNEI. V lost 10 bases to trimming and J lost 2 bases, with 8 bases between them. The CDR3 loop is CAIAINTEAFF. The CDR3 nucleotides read TGTGCCATCGCGATAAACACTGAAGCTTTCTTT.

This clonotype was found a few times. The V and J genes are TRBV27 and TRBJ2-2; 8 positions agree with TRBD1. CDR3 size: 14 residues. J was trimmed by 6 bases and V by 5 bases; bases with no gene match: 5. Germline CDR1 MNHEY, CDR2 SMNVEV (reference sequence). CDR3 bases: TGTGCCAGCAGTCTCAGGGGGCGCCCCGGGGAGCTGTTTTTT. Translated, it gives CASSLRGRPGELFF.